This entry is about one T cell receptor beta chain. V lost 5 bases and J lost 6, with 19 bases in between. CDR1 and CDR2 from the germline V gene are SEHNR and FQNEAQ (reference sequence). The CDR3 runs 16 residues. TCRdb re-analysed the 5' RACE reads in MiXCR, keeping a single row per CDR3 protein. The sample consists of about 32,000 distinct CDR3 sequences, roughly 24% of them appearing once. The chain links TRBV7-9 to TRBJ1-4; a possible D gene is TRBD1 (6 bases). This TCR was recovered from a female donor with breast cancer. The specimen was memory CD4+ T cells sorted from blood. The subset: memory CD4+ T cells, CD4+CD45RO+CD25-. Here the CDR3 reads CASSPPTGIEHEKLFF. DNA of the CDR3: TGTGCCAGCAGCCCCCCTACAGGGATTGAGCATGAAAAACTGTTTTTT. Combining the CDR3 with reference TRBV7-9 and TRBJ1-4 gives the whole variable domain DTGVSQNPRHKITKRGQNVTFRCDPISEHNRLYWYRQTLGQGPEFLTYFQNEAQLEKSRLLSDRFSAERPKGSFSTLEIQRTEQGDSAMYLCASSPPTGIEHEKLFFGSGTQLSVL.